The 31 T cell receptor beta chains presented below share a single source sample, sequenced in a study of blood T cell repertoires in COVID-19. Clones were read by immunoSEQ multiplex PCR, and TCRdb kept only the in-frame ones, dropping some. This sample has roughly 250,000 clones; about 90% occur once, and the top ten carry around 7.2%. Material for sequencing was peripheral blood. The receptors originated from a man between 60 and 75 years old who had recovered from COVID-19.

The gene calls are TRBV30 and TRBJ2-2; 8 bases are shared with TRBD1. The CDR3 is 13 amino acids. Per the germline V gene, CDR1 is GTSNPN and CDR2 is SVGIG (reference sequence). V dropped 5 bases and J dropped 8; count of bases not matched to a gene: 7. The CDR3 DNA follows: TGTGCCTGGTCGGGACAGGCCTTGGGGGAGCTGTTTTTT. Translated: CAWSGQALGELFF.

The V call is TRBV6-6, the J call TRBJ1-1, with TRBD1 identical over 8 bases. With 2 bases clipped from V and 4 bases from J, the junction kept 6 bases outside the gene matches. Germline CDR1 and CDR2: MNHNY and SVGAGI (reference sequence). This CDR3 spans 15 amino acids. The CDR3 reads CASSYRTGWGTEAFF. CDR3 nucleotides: TGTGCCAGCAGTTACCGGACAGGGTGGGGCACTGAAGCTTTCTTT.

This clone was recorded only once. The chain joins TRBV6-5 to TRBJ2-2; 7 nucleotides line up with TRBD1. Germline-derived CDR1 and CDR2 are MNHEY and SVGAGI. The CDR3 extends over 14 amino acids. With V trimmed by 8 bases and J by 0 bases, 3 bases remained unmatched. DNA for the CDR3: TGTGCCAGCCAGACAGGGACGAACACCGGGGAGCTGTTTTTT. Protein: CASQTGTNTGELFF.

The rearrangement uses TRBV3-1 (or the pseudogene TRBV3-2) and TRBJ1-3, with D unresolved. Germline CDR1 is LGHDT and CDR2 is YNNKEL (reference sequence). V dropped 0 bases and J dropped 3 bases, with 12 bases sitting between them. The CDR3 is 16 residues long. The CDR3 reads CASSQETLGFGNTIYF. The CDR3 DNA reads TGTGCCAGCAGCCAAGAAACTCTAGGTTTTGGAAACACCATATATTTT.

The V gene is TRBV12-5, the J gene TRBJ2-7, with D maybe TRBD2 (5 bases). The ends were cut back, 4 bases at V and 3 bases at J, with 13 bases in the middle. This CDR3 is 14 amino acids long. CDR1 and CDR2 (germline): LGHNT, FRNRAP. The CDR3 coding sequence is TGTGCTAGTGGTTCCGAGGGCCGCAGCTACGAGCAGTACGTC. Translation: CASGSEGRSYEQYV.

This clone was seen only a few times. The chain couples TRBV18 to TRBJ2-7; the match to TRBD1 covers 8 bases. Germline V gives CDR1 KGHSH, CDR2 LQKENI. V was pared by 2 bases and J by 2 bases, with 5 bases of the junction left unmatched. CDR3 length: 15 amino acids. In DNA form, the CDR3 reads TGTGCCAGCTCACCAATGACAGGGGCGCCCTACGAGCAGTACTTC. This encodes CASSPMTGAPYEQYF.

The CDR3 DNA is TGTGCCAGCTCACCTACTACTGGGACAGGCAAACCCGGGGGTACTAACTATGGCTACACCTTC. Residues: CASSPTTGTGKPGGTNYGYTF. The chain has TRBV18 and TRBJ1-2; 8 bases match TRBD1. Per germline, CDR1 KGHSH and CDR2 LQKENI. Losses at the gene ends were 3 bases for V and 0 bases for J; bases not matched to a gene: 21. The CDR3 covers 21 residues.

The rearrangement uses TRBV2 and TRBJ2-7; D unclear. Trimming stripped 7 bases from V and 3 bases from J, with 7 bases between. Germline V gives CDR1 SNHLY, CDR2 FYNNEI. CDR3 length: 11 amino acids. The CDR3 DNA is TGTGCCAGCACGCAGGACTACGAGCAGTACTTC. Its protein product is CASTQDYEQYF.

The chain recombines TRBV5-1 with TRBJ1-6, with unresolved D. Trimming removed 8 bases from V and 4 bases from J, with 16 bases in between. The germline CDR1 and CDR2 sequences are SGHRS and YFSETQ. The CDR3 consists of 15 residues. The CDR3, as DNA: TGCGCCAGTTCCGACGCGGGAAATTATAATTCACCCCTCCACTTT. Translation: CASSDAGNYNSPLHF.

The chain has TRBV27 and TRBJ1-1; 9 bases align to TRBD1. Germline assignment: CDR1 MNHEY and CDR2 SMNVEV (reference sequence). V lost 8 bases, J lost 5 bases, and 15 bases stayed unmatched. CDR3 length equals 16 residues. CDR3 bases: TGTGCCAGCGCAATCGAAGGCGGGACAGGGAGGACTGAAGCTTTCTTT. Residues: CASAIEGGTGRTEAFF.

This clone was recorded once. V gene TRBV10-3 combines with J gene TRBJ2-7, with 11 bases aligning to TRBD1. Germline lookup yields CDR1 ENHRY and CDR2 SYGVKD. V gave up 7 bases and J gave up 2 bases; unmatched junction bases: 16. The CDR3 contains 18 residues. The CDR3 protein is CAITEGQGAGRHPYEQYF. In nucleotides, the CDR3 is TGTGCCATCACTGAAGGACAGGGGGCCGGGCGACACCCCTACGAGCAGTACTTC.

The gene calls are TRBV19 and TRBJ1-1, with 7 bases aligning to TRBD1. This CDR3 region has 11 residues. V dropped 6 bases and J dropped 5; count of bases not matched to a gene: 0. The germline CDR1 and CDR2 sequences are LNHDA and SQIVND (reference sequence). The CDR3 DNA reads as TGTGCCAGTAGACAGGGGACTGAAGCTTTCTTT. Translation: CASRQGTEAFF.

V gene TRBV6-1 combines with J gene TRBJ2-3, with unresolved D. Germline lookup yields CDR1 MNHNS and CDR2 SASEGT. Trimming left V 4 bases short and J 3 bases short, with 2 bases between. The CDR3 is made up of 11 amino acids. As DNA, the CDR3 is TGTGCCAGCAGTGCAACAGATACGCAGTATTTT. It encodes CASSATDTQYF.

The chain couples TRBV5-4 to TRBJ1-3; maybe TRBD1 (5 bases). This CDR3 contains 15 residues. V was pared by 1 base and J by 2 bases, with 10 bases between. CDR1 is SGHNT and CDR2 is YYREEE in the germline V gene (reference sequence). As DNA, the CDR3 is TGTGCCAGCAGCTTGTGGGGCCGCACTGGAAACACCATATATTTT. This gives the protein CASSLWGRTGNTIYF.

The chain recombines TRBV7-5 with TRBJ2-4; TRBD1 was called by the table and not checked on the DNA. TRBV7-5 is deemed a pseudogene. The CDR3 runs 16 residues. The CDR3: CARSSKNRGGKNIQYF. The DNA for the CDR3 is TGTGCCAGAAGCTCGAAGAATCGAGGGGGCAAAAACATTCAGTACTTC.

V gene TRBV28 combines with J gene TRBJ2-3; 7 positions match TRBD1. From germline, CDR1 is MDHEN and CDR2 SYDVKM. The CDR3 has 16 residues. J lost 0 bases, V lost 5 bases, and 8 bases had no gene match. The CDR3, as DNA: TGTGCCAGCAGTCAAAGGGGGCGCACCAGCACAGATACGCAGTATTTT. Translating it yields CASSQRGRTSTDTQYF.

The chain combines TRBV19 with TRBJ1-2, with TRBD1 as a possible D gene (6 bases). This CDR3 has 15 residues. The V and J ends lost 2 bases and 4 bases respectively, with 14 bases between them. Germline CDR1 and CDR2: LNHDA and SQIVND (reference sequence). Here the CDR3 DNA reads TGTGCCAGTAGTATAATCCCGGGACAACGCTATGGCTACACCTTC. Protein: CASSIIPGQRYGYTF.

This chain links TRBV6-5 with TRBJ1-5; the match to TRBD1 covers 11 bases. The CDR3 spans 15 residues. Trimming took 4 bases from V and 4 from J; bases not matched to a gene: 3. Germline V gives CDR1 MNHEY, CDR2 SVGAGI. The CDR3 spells CASSSGTGGNQPQHF. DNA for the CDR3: TGTGCCAGCAGTTCCGGGACAGGGGGGAATCAGCCCCAGCATTTT.

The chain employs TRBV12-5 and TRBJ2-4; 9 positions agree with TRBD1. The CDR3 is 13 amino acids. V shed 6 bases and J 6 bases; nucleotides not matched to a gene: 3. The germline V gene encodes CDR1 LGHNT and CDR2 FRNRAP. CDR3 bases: TGTGCTAGTGGCCTGACAGGGGGAAACATTCAGTACTTC. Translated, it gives CASGLTGGNIQYF.

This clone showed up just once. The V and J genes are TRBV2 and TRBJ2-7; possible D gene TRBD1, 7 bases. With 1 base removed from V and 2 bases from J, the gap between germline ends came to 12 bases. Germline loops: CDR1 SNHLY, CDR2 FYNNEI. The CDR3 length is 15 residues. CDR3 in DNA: TGTGCCAGCAGTGAAGGTGGCAGGGGGGCCTACGAGCAGTACTTC. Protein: CASSEGGRGAYEQYF.

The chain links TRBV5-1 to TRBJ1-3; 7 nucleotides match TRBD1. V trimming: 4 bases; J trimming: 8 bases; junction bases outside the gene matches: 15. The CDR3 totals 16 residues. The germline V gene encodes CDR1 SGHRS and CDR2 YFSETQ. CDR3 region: CASSHLGQAGADTIYF. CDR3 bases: TGCGCCAGCAGCCACCTTGGACAGGCGGGTGCTGACACCATATATTTT.

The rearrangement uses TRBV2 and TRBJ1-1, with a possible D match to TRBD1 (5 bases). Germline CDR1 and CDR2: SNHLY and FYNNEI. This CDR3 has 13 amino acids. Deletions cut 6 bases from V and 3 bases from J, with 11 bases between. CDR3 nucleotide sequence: TGTGCCAGCAGGGAGGGACGGTACACTGAAGCTTTCTTT. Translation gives CASREGRYTEAFF.

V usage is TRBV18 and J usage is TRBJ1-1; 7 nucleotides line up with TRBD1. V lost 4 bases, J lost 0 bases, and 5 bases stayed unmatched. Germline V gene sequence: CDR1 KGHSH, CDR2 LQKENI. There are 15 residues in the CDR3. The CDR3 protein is CASSLGQALNTEAFF. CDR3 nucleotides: TGTGCCAGCTCACTCGGACAGGCTCTGAACACTGAAGCTTTCTTT.

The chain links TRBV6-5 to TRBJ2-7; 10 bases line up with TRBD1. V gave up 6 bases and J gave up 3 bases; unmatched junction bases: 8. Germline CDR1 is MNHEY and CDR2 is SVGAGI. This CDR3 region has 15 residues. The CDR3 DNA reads TGTGCCAGCAGGGATGGACAGGGGGAATTCTACGAGCAGTACGTC. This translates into CASRDGQGEFYEQYV.

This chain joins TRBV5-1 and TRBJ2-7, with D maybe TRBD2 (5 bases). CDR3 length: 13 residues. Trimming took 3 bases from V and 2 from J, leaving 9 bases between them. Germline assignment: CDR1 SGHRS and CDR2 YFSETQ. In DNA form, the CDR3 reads TGCGCCAGCAGCTCCGGGATAGCCTACGAGCAGTACTTC. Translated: CASSSGIAYEQYF.

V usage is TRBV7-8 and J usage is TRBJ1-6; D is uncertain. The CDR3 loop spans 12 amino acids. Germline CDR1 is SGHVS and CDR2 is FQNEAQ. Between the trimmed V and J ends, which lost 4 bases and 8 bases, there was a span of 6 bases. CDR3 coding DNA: TGTGCCAGCAGCTCAGACTATTCACCCCTCCACTTT. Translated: CASSSDYSPLHF.

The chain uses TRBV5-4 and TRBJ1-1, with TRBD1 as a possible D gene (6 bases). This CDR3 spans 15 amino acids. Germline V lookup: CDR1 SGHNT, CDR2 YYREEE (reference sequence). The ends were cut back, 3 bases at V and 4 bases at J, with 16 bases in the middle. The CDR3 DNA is TGTGCCAGCAGCTCGAATACAGGGTTGGGCACTGAAGCTTTCTTT. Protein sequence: CASSSNTGLGTEAFF.

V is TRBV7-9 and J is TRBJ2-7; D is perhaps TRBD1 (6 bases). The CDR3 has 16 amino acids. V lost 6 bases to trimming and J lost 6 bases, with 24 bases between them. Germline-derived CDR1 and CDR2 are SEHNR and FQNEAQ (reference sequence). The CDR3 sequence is CASRGGPGAPGGEQYF. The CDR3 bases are TGTGCCAGCAGGGGCGGTCCAGGGGCCCCGGGTGGCGAGCAGTACTTC.

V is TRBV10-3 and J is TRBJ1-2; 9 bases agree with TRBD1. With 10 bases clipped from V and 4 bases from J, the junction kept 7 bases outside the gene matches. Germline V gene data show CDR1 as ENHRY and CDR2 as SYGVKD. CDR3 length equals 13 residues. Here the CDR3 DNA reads TGTGCCACCCGGGACAGGGATGTCTATGGCTACACCTTC. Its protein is CATRDRDVYGYTF.

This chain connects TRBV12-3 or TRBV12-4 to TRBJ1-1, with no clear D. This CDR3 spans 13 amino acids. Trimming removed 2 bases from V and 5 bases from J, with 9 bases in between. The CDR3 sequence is CASSLPGLTEAFF. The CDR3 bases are TGTGCCAGCAGTTTACCGGGGTTAACTGAAGCTTTCTTT.

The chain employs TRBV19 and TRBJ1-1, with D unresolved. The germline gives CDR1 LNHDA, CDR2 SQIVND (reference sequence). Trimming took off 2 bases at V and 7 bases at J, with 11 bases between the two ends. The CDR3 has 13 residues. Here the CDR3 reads CASSIMWQVEAFF. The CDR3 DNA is TGTGCCAGTAGTATAATGTGGCAGGTTGAAGCTTTCTTT.